The 7 T cell receptor beta chains reported below all come from one sample, sequenced in a study of blood T cell repertoires in COVID-19. The table came from immunoSEQ multiplex PCR; TCRdb's copy has only in-frame clones and leaves some out. The table records 120,000 or so clones, more than 65% of them present only once. Sequenced input: peripheral blood. All receptors derive from a human donor in a cohort sampled during active COVID-19.

This clone was seen just once. The rearrangement links TRBV19 to TRBJ2-3; possibly TRBD1 for D (6 bases). The CDR3 spans 14 residues. Trimming took off 7 bases at V and 2 bases at J, with 13 bases between the two ends. Germline V lookup: CDR1 LNHDA, CDR2 SQIVND (reference sequence). The CDR3 here is CASKSQGNTDTQYF. The CDR3, as DNA: TGTGCCAGTAAGTCGCAGGGGAACACAGATACGCAGTATTTT.

The V call is TRBV15, the J call TRBJ2-7, with 7 positions matching TRBD1. CDR3 size: 14 residues. J was trimmed by 2 bases and V by 0 bases; bases with no gene match: 1. From germline, CDR1 is LNHNV and CDR2 YYDKDF (reference sequence). CDR3 DNA sequence: TGTGCCACCAGCAGAGAGAGGGGGCCCTACGAGCAGTACTTC. Amino acid sequence: CATSRERGPYEQYF.

The chain recombines TRBV12-3 or TRBV12-4 with TRBJ1-1; D is uncertain. The CDR3 consists of 12 residues. V lost 6 bases and J 6 bases, leaving 11 bases between the germline ends. CDR3 sequence (DNA): TGTGCCAGCAGATTCCCCCATCCTGAAGCTTTCTTT. Translation: CASRFPHPEAFF.

The CDR3 DNA follows: TGTGCCAGCAGTTACTCGAGGGGCAGAGCGGGAGATTACGATACGCAGTATTTT. Amino acid sequence: CASSYSRGRAGDYDTQYF. The chain has TRBV6-2 or TRBV6-3 and TRBJ2-3; 8 nucleotides agree with TRBD2. Germline V CDR1 and CDR2: MNHEY, SVGEGT. This CDR3 is 18 amino acids long. Trimming removed 0 bases from V and 6 bases from J; junction bases left unmatched: 14.

The chain couples TRBV6-2 or TRBV6-3 to TRBJ2-5; 7 bases map to TRBD2. Unmatched junction bases numbered 7, after V lost 0 bases and J lost 0 bases. Germline CDR1 MNHEY, CDR2 SVGEGT. The CDR3 spans 17 residues. The CDR3 bases are TGTGCCAGCAGTTACTCTCCCCTACTAGCGAACCAAGAGACCCAGTACTTC. The encoded protein is CASSYSPLLANQETQYF.

The chain is built from TRBV6-1 and TRBJ2-1, with 10 bases matching TRBD2. The CDR3 runs 14 residues. V was clipped by 8 bases and J by 7 bases; unmatched bases: 8. Looked up from germline, CDR1 is MNHNS and CDR2 is SASEGT. CDR3 bases: TGTGCCAGCGGATCAGCGGGGGGGCCGAATGAGCAGTTCTTC. It encodes CASGSAGGPNEQFF.

The V and J genes are TRBV19 and TRBJ2-2, with TRBD2 matching 14 bases. V lost 6 bases to trimming and J lost 4 bases; unmatched junction nucleotides: 16. The CDR3 loop spans 20 amino acids. Germline V gives CDR1 LNHDA, CDR2 SQIVND (reference sequence). CDR3 loop: CASRTGTTSGRAWGTGELFF. DNA for the CDR3: TGTGCCAGTAGGACCGGAACGACTAGCGGGAGGGCGTGGGGCACCGGGGAGCTGTTTTTT.